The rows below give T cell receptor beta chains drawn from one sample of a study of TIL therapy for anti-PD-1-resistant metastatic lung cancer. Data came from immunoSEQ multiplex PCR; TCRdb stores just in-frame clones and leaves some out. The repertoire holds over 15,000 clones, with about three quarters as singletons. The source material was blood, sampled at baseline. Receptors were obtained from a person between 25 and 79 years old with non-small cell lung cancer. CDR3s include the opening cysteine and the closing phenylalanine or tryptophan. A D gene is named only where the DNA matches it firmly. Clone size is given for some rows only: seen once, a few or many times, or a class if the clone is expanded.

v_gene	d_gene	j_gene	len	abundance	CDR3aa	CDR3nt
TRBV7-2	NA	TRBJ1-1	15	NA	CASSPRGGGNTEAFF	TGTGCCAGCAGCCCCCGGGGGGGTGGGAACACTGAAGCTTTCTTT
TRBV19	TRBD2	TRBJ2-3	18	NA	CASTPGLAGGRDTDTQYF	TGTGCCAGTACCCCGGGACTAGCGGGGGGCCGGGACACAGATACGCAGTATTTT
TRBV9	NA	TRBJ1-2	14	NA	CASSVDRAPYGYTF	TGTGCCAGCAGCGTAGACAGGGCTCCATATGGCTACACCTTC
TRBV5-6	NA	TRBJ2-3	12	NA	CASSTTGLWLYF	TGTGCCAGCAGTACAACAGGGTTGTGGCTGTATTTT
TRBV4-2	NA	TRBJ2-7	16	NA	CASSQVGGSGAYEQYF	TGTGCCAGCAGCCAAGTGGGTGGAAGCGGAGCCTACGAGCAGTACTTC
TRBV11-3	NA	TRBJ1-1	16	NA	CASSLDGRGGSTEAFF	TGTGCCAGCAGCTTAGACGGTCGGGGGGGGAGTACTGAAGCTTTCTTT
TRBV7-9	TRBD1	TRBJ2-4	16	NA	CASSLGTGQGARIQYF	TGTGCCAGCAGCTTAGGGACGGGACAGGGGGCGCGAATTCAGTACTTC
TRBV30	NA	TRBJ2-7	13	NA	CAWSVGEYIEQYF	TGTGCCTGGAGTGTAGGCGAGTATATCGAGCAGTACTTC
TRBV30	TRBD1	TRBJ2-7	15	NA	CAWSVGTGIIYEQYF	TGTGCCTGGAGTGTGGGGACAGGGATCATCTACGAGCAGTACTTC
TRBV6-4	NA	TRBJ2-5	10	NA	CSRGPETQYF	TGCTCCAGGGGACCGGAGACCCAGTACTTC
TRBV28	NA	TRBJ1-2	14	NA	CASTETEPNYGYTF	TGTGCCAGCACCGAGACAGAACCGAACTATGGCTACACCTTC
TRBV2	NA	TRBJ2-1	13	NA	CASHSRGGNEQFF	TGTGCCAGCCACTCGCGTGGGGGGAATGAGCAGTTCTTC
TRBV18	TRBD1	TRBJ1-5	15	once	CASSTTGGGNQPQHF	TGTGCCAGCTCAACGACAGGGGGGGGCAATCAGCCCCAGCATTTT
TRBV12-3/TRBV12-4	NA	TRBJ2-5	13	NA	CASRTQGRETQYF	TGTGCCAGCAGGACACAGGGTCGGGAGACCCAGTACTTC
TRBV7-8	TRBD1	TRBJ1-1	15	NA	CASSLYRGRRTEAFF	TGTGCCAGCAGCTTATACAGGGGGCGAAGGACTGAAGCTTTCTTT
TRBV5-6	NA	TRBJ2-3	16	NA	CASSLARLAVPDTQYF	TGTGCCAGCAGCTTGGCCAGGCTAGCCGTTCCAGATACGCAGTATTTT
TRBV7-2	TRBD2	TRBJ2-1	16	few	CASSFSGGALYNEQFF	TGTGCCAGCAGCTTCAGCGGGGGGGCCCTCTACAATGAGCAGTTCTTC
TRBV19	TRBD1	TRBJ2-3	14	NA	CASQGQGWTDTQYF	TGTGCCAGCCAAGGACAGGGCTGGACAGATACGCAGTATTTT
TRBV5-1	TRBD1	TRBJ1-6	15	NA	CASSPEDRDNSPLHF	TGCGCCAGCAGCCCCGAGGACAGGGACAATTCACCCCTCCACTTT
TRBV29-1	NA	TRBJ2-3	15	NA	CSVDAGLASTDTQYF	TGCAGCGTTGATGCAGGGCTAGCGAGCACAGATACGCAGTATTTT
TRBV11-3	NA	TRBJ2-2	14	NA	CASSSSGVVGELFF	TGTGCCAGCAGCTCTTCAGGGGTAGTCGGGGAGCTGTTTTTT
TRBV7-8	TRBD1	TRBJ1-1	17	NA	CASRQGTPTWGNTEAFF	TGTGCCAGCAGACAGGGGACACCTACCTGGGGGAACACTGAAGCTTTCTTT
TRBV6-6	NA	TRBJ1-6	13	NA	CASSYLGDSPLHF	TGTGCCAGCAGTTACTTGGGTGATTCACCCCTCCACTTT
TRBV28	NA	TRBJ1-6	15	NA	CASSLPGNHNSPLHF	TGTGCCAGCAGTTTACCAGGGAATCATAATTCACCCCTCCACTTT
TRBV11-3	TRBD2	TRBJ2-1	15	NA	CASSLGSSGSNEQFF	TGTGCCAGCAGCTTAGGGTCTAGCGGGAGTAATGAGCAGTTCTTC
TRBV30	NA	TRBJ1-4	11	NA	CAWTRREKLFF	TGTGCCTGGACCCGACGGGAAAAACTGTTTTTT
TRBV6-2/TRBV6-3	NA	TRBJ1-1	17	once	CASSYRDSFRVNTEAFF	TGTGCCAGCAGTTACAGGGACTCCTTCCGCGTGAACACTGAAGCTTTCTTT
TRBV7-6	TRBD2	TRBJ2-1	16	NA	CASSGERGGGYNEQFF	TGTGCCAGCAGCGGAGAGCGGGGGGGCGGGTACAATGAGCAGTTCTTC
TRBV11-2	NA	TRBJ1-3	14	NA	CASSFWGSGNTIYF	TGTGCCAGCAGCTTTTGGGGTTCTGGAAACACCATATATTTT
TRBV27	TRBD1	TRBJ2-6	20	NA	CASSQMGPGQEPSGANVLTF	TGTGCCAGCAGTCAGATGGGTCCGGGACAGGAACCCTCTGGGGCCAACGTCCTGACTTTC
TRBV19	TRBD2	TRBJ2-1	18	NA	CASSTQSLAGGSYNEQFF	TGTGCCAGTAGTACTCAATCACTAGCGGGGGGGTCCTACAATGAGCAGTTCTTC
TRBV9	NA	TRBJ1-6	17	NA	CASSVEAGALTLSPLHF	TGTGCCAGCAGCGTAGAGGCGGGGGCGCTTACCCTTTCACCCCTCCACTTT
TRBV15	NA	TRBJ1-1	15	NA	CATSRENLENTEAFF	TGTGCCACCAGCAGGGAGAATTTAGAGAACACTGAAGCTTTCTTT
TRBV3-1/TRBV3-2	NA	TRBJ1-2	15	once	CASSQGRDGFYGYTF	TGTGCCAGCAGCCAAGGCAGGGATGGGTTCTATGGCTACACCTTC
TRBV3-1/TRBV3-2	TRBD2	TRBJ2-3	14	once	CASGRDYPTDTQYF	TGTGCCAGCGGCCGGGACTACCCCACAGATACGCAGTATTTT
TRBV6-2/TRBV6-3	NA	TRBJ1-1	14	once	CASSYQSSNTEAFF	TGTGCCAGCAGTTATCAAAGCAGTAACACTGAAGCTTTCTTT
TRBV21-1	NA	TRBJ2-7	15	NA	CASSIKGTGSCWQYF	TGTGCCAGCAGCATAAAGGGGACCGGGTCATGTTGGCAGTACTTC
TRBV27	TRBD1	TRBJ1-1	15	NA	CASRLQGAPATEAFF	TGTGCCAGCAGACTGCAGGGGGCCCCGGCCACTGAAGCTTTCTTT
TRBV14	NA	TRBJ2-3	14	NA	CASSQVGARDTQYF	TGTGCCAGCAGCCAAGTGGGGGCACGAGATACGCAGTATTTT
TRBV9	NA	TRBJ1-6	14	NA	CASSAGGANSPLHF	TGTGCCAGCAGCGCAGGAGGGGCCAATTCACCCCTCCACTTT
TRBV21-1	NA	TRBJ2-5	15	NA	CASGGRGSSQETQYF	TGTGCCAGCGGGGGGAGGGGTTCATCACAAGAGACCCAGTACTTC
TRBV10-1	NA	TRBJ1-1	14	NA	CASSESAGGTEAFF	TGCGCCAGCAGTGAGTCCGCGGGGGGCACTGAAGCTTTCTTT